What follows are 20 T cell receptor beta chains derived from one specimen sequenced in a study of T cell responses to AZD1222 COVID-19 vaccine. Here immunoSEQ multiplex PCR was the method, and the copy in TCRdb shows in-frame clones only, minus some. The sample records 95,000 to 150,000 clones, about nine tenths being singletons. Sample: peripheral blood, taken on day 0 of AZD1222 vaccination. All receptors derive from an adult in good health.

The CDR3 nucleotides are TGTGCCAGTAGTATTATCCCCCCCAGGGGGAGGAACACTGAAGCTTTCTTT. Its translation is CASSIIPPRGRNTEAFF. The chain recombines TRBV19 with TRBJ1-1; 7 bases align to TRBD1. The CDR3 has 17 residues. V gave up 3 bases and J gave up 1 base; unmatched junction bases: 11. Germline CDR1 reads LNHDA; CDR2 reads SQIVND (reference sequence). Based on the CDR3 plus reference TRBV19 and TRBJ1-1, the full variable domain is DGGITQSPKYLFRKEGQNVTLSCEQNLNHDAMYWYRQDPGQGLRLIYYSQIVNDFQKGDIAEGYSVSREKKESFPLTVTSAQKNPTAFYLCASSIIPPRGRNTEAFFGQGTRLTVV.

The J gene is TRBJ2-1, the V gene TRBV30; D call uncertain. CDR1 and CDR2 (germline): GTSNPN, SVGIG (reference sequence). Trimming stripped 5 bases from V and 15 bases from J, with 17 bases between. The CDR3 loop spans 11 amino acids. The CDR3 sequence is CAWGSLSVAFF. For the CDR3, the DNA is TGTGCCTGGGGATCGTTATCGGTAGCGTTCTTC. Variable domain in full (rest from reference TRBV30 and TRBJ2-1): SQTIHQWPATLVQPVGSPLSLECTVEGTSNPNLYWYRQAAGRGLQLLFYSVGIGQISSEVPQNLSASRPQDRQFILSSKKLLLSDSGFYLCAWGSLSVAFFGPGTRLTVL.

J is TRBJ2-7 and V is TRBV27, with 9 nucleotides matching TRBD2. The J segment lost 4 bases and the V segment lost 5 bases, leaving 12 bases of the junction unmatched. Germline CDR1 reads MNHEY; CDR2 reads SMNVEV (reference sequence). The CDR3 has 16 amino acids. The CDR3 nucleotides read TGTGCCAGCAGTCCCTCCGCGGGAGGGCGACAGTACGAGCAGTACTTC. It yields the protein CASSPSAGGRQYEQYF.

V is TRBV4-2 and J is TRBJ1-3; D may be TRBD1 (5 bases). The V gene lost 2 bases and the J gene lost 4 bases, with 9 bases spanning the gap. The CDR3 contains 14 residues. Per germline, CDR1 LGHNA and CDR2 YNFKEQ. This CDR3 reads CASSQHDRGNTIYF. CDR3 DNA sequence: TGTGCCAGCAGCCAACATGACAGAGGAAACACCATATATTTT.

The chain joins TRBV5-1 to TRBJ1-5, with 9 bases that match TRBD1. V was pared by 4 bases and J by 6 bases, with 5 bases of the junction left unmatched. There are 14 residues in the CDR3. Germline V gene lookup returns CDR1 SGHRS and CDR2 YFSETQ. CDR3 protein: CASSTGTGTQPQHF. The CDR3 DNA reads TGCGCCAGCAGCACCGGGACAGGGACTCAGCCCCAGCATTTT.

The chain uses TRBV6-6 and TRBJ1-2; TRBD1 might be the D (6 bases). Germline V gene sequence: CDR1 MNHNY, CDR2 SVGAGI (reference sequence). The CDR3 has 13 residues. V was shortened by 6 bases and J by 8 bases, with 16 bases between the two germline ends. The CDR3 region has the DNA TGTGCCAGCAGCACCTGGGGCCAGGGGGGCTACACCTTC. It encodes CASSTWGQGGYTF.

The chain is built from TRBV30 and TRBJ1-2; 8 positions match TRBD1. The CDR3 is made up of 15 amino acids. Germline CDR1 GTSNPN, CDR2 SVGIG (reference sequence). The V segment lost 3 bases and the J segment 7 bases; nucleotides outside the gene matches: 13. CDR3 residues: CAWRLPGGVSGGYTF. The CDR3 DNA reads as TGTGCCTGGAGACTTCCAGGGGGCGTGAGTGGTGGCTACACCTTC. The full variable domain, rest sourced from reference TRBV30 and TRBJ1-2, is SQTIHQWPATLVQPVGSPLSLECTVEGTSNPNLYWYRQAAGRGLQLLFYSVGIGQISSEVPQNLSASRPQDRQFILSSKKLLLSDSGFYLCAWRLPGGVSGGYTFGSGTRLTVV.

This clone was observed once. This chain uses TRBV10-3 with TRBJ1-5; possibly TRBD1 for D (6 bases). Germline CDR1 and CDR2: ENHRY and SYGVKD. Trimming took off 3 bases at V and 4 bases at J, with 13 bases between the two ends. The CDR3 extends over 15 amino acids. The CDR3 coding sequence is TGTGCCATCAGTGACGACAGGCCATCTAATCAGCCCCAGCATTTT. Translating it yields CAISDDRPSNQPQHF.

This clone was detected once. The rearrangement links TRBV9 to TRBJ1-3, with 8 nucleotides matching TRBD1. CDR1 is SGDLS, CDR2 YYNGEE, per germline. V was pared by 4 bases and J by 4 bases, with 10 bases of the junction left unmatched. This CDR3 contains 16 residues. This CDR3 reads CASSPSPTGGGNTIYF. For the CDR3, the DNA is TGTGCCAGCAGCCCTAGCCCCACAGGGGGAGGAAACACCATATATTTT.

The CDR3 here is CATSSWDRREYEQYF. The CDR3 DNA is TGTGCCACCAGCTCCTGGGACAGGCGTGAGTACGAGCAGTACTTC. The chain combines TRBV15 with TRBJ2-7, with TRBD1 matching over 8 bases. The CDR3 spans 15 residues. The germline V gene has CDR1 LNHNV and CDR2 YYDKDF (reference sequence). With V trimmed by 5 bases and J by 4 bases, 10 bases remained unmatched.

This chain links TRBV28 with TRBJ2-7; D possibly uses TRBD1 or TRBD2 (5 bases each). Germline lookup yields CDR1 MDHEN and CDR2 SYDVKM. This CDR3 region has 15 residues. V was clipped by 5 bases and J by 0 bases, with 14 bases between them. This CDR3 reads CASSLTRGGSYEQYF. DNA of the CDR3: TGTGCCAGCAGTCTCACCCGGGGCGGCTCCTACGAGCAGTACTTC.

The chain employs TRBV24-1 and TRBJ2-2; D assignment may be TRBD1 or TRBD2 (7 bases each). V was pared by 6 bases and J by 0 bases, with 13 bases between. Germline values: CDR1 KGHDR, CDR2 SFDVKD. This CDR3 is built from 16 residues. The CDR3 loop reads CATSPSGTANTGELFF. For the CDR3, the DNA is TGTGCCACCAGTCCCAGCGGGACAGCGAACACCGGGGAGCTGTTTTTT.

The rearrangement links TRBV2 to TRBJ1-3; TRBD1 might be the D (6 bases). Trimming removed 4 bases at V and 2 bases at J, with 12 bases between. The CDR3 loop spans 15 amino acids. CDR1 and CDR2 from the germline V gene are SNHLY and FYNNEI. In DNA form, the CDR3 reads TGTGCCAGCAGTGTCGGACAGCTCACTGGAAACACCATATATTTT. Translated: CASSVGQLTGNTIYF.

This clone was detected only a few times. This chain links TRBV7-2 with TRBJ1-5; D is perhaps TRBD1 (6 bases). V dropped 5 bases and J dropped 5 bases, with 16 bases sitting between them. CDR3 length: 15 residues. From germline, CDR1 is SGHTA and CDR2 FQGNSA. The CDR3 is CASSPGQTVYQPQHF. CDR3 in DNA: TGTGCCAGCAGCCCTGGACAGACAGTCTATCAGCCCCAGCATTTT.

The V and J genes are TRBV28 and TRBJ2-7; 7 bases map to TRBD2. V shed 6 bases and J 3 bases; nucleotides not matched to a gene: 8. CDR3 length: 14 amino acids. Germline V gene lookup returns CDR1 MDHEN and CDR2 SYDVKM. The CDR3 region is CASSPGGSGYEQYF. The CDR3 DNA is TGTGCCAGCAGCCCCGGGGGGTCAGGCTACGAGCAGTACTTC.

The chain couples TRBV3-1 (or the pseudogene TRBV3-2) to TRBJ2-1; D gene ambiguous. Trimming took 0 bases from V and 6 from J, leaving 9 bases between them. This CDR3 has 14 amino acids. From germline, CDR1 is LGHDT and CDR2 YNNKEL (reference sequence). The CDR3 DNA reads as TGTGCCAGCAGCCAAGAGTCTTTCCGCAATGAGCAGTTCTTC. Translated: CASSQESFRNEQFF.

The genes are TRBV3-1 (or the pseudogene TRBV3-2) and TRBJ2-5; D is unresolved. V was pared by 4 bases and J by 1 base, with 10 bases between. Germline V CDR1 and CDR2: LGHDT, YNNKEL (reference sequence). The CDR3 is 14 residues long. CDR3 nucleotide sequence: TGTGCCAGCAGCCCCCTGGTCCCCCAAGAGACCCAGTACTTC. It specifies CASSPLVPQETQYF.

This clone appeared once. This CDR3 is CASTLLDTEQFF. The CDR3 nucleotides are TGTGCCAGCACCCTTCTAGATACTGAGCAGTTCTTC. The V gene is TRBV2, the J gene TRBJ2-1, with no clear D. This CDR3 is 12 amino acids long. CDR1 SNHLY and CDR2 FYNNEI come from the germline V gene. V lost 7 bases, J lost 9 bases, and 13 bases lay in between.

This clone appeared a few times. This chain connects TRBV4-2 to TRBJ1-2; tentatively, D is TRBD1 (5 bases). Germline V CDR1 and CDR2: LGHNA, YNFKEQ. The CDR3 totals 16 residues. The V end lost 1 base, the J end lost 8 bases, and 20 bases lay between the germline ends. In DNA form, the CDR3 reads TGTGCCAGCAGCCAAGTGGTCGGGGCCTCCTGGGGGGGCTACACCTTC. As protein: CASSQVVGASWGGYTF.

The CDR3 loop is CASSPPGTASRYGYTF. The CDR3 DNA reads TGTGCCAGCTCACCACCGGGGACCGCCTCTAGGTATGGCTACACCTTC. The genes are TRBV18 and TRBJ1-2; D possibly corresponds to TRBD1 (5 bases). The CDR3 contains 16 residues. The V end lost 0 bases, the J end lost 5 bases, and 16 bases lay between the germline ends. Germline-derived CDR1 and CDR2 are KGHSH and LQKENI.